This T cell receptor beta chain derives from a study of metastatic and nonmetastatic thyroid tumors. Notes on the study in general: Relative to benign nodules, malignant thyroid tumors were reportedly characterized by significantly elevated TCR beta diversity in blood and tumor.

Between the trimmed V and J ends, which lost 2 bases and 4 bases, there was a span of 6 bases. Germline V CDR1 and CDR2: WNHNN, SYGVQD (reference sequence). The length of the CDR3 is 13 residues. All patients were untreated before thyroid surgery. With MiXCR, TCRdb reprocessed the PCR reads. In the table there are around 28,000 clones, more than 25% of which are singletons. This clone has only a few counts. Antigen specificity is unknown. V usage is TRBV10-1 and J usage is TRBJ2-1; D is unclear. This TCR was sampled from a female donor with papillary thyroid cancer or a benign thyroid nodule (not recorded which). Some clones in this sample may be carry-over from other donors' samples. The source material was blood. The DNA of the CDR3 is TGCGCCAGCAGTGAGAGCAGGTACAATGAGCAGTTCTTC. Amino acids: CASSESRYNEQFF.